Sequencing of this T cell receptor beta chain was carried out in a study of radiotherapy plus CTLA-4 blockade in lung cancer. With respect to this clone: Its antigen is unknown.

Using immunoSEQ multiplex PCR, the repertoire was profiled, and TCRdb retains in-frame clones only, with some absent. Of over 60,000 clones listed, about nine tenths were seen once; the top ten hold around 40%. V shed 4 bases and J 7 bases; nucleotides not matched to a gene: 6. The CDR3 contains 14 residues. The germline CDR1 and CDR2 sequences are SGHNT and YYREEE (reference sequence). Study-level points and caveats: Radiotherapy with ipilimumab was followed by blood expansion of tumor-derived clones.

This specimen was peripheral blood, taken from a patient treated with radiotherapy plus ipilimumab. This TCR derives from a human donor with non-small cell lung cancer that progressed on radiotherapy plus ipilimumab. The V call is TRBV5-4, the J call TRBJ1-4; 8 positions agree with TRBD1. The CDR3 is CASSPPDRVEKLFF. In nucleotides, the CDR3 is TGTGCCAGCAGCCCCCCGGACAGGGTTGAAAAACTGTTTTTT.